The next 12 T cell receptor beta chains were all read from a single sample in a study of molecular identifiers for immune sequencing clone quantification. MiXCR, applied by TCRdb to the PCR reads, yields one record per CDR3 protein. The sample holds hundreds of thousands of distinct CDR3 sequences, about 20% seen once. The sequenced material came from naive CD8+ T cells from blood, with Jurkat cell RNA spiked in. Subset indicated: FACS-sorted CD8+CD4-CCR7+CD45RA+ naive T cells. Source of these receptors: a human donor in good health. Some libraries in this study had Jurkat cell RNA spiked in.

In this sample, this clonotype turned up many times. V gene TRBV7-6 combines with J gene TRBJ2-3; D is undetermined. CDR1 is SGHVS, CDR2 FNYEAQ, per germline. V shed 4 bases and J shed 2 bases, with 16 bases lying between them. The CDR3 is 16 amino acids. The DNA for the CDR3 is TGTGCCAGCAGCTACCGTTTGCGCGGCGACACAGATACGCAGTATTTT. Translating gives CASSYRLRGDTDTQYF.

This clonotype was recorded many times. This chain links TRBV6-2 or TRBV6-3 with TRBJ1-5; possible D gene TRBD1, 5 bases. In germline, CDR1 is MNHEY, CDR2 SVGEGT. V lost 6 bases to trimming and J lost 8 bases, with 20 bases between them. The CDR3 is 15 residues long. CDR3 coding DNA: TGTGCCAGCAGCTCCGGGACGGCCCTTGTAGAGCCCCAGCATTTT. Translated: CASSSGTALVEPQHF.

In its sample, this clonotype was seen many times. This chain joins TRBV7-3 and TRBJ2-5, with 14 positions matching TRBD2. The CDR3 sequence is 15 residues long. Germline loops: CDR1 SGHTA, CDR2 FQGTGA. The V and J ends lost 3 bases and 5 bases, in that order; junction bases with no gene match: 2. DNA of the CDR3: TGTGCCAGCAGCTTGACTAGCGGGAGGGTGGAGACCCAGTACTTC. Translation: CASSLTSGRVETQYF. Full variable domain (rest looked up from reference TRBV7-3 and TRBJ2-5): GAGVSQTPSNKVTEKGKYVELRCDPISGHTALYWYRQSLGQGPEFLIYFQGTGAADDSGLPNDRFFAVRPEGSVSTLKIQRTERGDSAVYLCASSLTSGRVETQYFGPGTRLLVL.

In this sample, this clonotype turned up many times. V usage is TRBV7-3 and J usage is TRBJ1-1; a weak D match, TRBD1 (5 bases). The CDR3 spans 13 residues. The ends were cut back, 6 bases at V and 9 bases at J, with 17 bases in the middle. In germline, CDR1 is SGHTA, CDR2 FQGTGA. CDR3 bases: TGTGCCAGCAGTCATGGGGGTGGACTCAAAGCTTTCTTT. Its translation is CASSHGGGLKAFF.

This clonotype came up many times. This chain uses TRBV7-9 with TRBJ2-1; 7 positions agree with TRBD1. The CDR3 is made up of 16 amino acids. Unmatched junction bases numbered 5, after V lost 1 base and J lost 2 bases. Looked up from germline, CDR1 is SEHNR and CDR2 is FQNEAQ (reference sequence). CDR3 loop: CASSLEGAVAYNEQFF. For the CDR3, the DNA is TGTGCCAGCAGCTTAGAGGGGGCAGTGGCCTACAATGAGCAGTTCTTC.

This clonotype was observed once. J is TRBJ2-2 and V is TRBV7-9; TRBD1 matches at 9 bases. The CDR3 is 16 amino acids. Germline lookup yields CDR1 SEHNR and CDR2 FQNEAQ (reference sequence). The V gene end was trimmed by 7 bases and the J gene end by 1 base; junction bases not matched to a gene: 7. The chain's CDR3 is CASNVPGQGNTGELFF. The CDR3 coding sequence is TGTGCCAGCAATGTGCCGGGACAGGGGAACACCGGGGAGCTGTTTTTT.

This clonotype was recorded at least ten times. The V call is TRBV21-1, the J call TRBJ2-2; the DNA was not compared with TRBD1, the D call given in the table. TRBV21-1 has pseudogene status. The CDR3 covers 19 residues. This CDR3 reads CASSKVIRWTGSRAGELFF. The CDR3, as DNA: TGTGCCAGCAGCAAAGTTATAAGGTGGACAGGCTCAAGGGCCGGGGAGCTGTTTTTT.

This clonotype was detected ten times or more. J is TRBJ1-1 and V is TRBV5-5; tentatively, D is TRBD1 (5 bases). V dropped 1 base and J dropped 5 bases, with 12 bases sitting between them. The CDR3 consists of 14 residues. CDR1 and CDR2 from the germline V gene are SGHKS and YYEKEE (reference sequence). As DNA, the CDR3 is TGTGCCAGCAGCTTGTGGGGGGATTTGACTGAAGCTTTCTTT. Its protein product is CASSLWGDLTEAFF.

The rearrangement links TRBV24-1 to TRBJ2-5; D is ambiguous. The CDR3 is made up of 13 amino acids. Germline V gives CDR1 KGHDR, CDR2 SFDVKD. Trimming removed 1 base at V and 4 bases at J, with 6 bases between. The CDR3 region has the DNA TGTGCCACCAGTGATTTACCCGGAGAGACCCAGTACTTC. This codes for CATSDLPGETQYF.

In its sample, this clonotype was seen a few times. The chain is built from TRBV6-2 or TRBV6-3 and TRBJ1-1; TRBD1 might be the D (6 bases). Trimming shortened V by 6 bases and J by 10 bases, and 21 bases separated the two germline ends. Germline V gene data show CDR1 as MNHEY and CDR2 as SVGEGT. The CDR3 length is 14 residues. CDR3 bases: TGTGCCAGCAGCTCTCTCTACAGGGCGGTGGGAGCTTTCTTT. It encodes CASSSLYRAVGAFF.

This clonotype has only a few counts. The genes are TRBV27 and TRBJ2-7; TRBD1 or TRBD2 may be the D gene (5 bases each). The CDR3 consists of 13 residues. The ends were cut back, 8 bases at V and 1 base at J, with 12 bases in the middle. The germline CDR1 and CDR2 sequences are MNHEY and SMNVEV (reference sequence). CDR3 nucleotide sequence: TGTGCCAGCGCTATGGGGGTATCCTACGAGCAGTACTTC. This codes for CASAMGVSYEQYF.

This clonotype was picked up many times. V is TRBV6-6 and J is TRBJ2-7, with 7 bases identical to TRBD1. The CDR3 is 15 amino acids. The J segment lost 0 bases and the V segment lost 0 bases, leaving 2 bases of the junction unmatched. Per germline, CDR1 MNHNY and CDR2 SVGAGI (reference sequence). CDR3 nucleotides: TGTGCCAGCAGTTACTCGACAGGGAGCTCCTACGAGCAGTACTTC. Translating it yields CASSYSTGSSYEQYF.